This T cell receptor (beta chain) was recovered during a study of post-analysis software for immune sequencing data. General study points: With TRBV5-6, TRBV5-1 and TRBV20-1 included, about 5 TRBV segments were more frequent in patients than in controls.

Unique molecular identifiers were built into the TCR beta cDNA libraries. From the PCR reads, TCRdb called clonotypes with MiXCR, one entry per CDR3 protein. In the table there are more than 500,000 distinct CDR3 sequences, about a third of which are singletons. Germline assignment: CDR1 SGDLS and CDR2 YYNGEE. Trimming removed 4 bases from V and 7 bases from J, with 20 bases in between. This CDR3 contains 15 residues. This clonotype was counted only a few times. What it binds is not known. The source material was blood. The sequence derives from a girl aged 2 to 17 with multiple sclerosis. V gene TRBV9 combines with J gene TRBJ1-2; possibly TRBD1 for D (5 bases). DNA for the CDR3: TGTGCCAGCAGCACACATGAGGGGCTGGGCGGTGGCTACACCTTC. Residues: CASSTHEGLGGGYTF.